The 29 T cell receptor beta chains below come from one sample, sequenced in a study of cytomegalovirus exposure and HLA in healthy donors. Data came from immunoSEQ multiplex PCR; TCRdb stores just in-frame clones and leaves some out. The profile shows about 120,000 clones, roughly 95% of them singletons. Sequencing input: PBMCs. The receptors derive from a man between 18 and 35 years old in good health and CMV-seronegative.

The chain is built from TRBV7-9 and TRBJ2-7; TRBD2 matches 7 bases. Germline V gives CDR1 SEHNR, CDR2 FQNEAQ (reference sequence). This CDR3 contains 17 residues. Losses at the gene ends were 2 bases for V and 0 bases for J; bases not matched to a gene: 10. CDR3 in amino acids: CASSLNEGGSSSYEQYF. CDR3 DNA sequence: TGTGCCAGCAGCTTAAATGAGGGCGGGAGTAGCTCCTACGAGCAGTACTTC.

The chain has TRBV28 and TRBJ2-1; a possible D gene is TRBD1 (6 bases). CDR1 is MDHEN, CDR2 SYDVKM, per germline. The CDR3 extends over 12 amino acids. V was shortened by 5 bases and J by 8 bases, with 10 bases between the two germline ends. The CDR3: CASSTGRDEQFF. The DNA for the CDR3 is TGTGCCAGCAGTACAGGGCGGGATGAGCAGTTCTTC.

The rearrangement joins TRBV11-3 to TRBJ2-1, with a tentative D call TRBD2 (5 bases). This CDR3 has 14 amino acids. In germline, CDR1 is SGHNT, CDR2 YENEEA. The V and J ends lost 1 base and 6 bases respectively, with 10 bases between them. The CDR3: CASSLGGWGNEQFF. The CDR3 DNA reads as TGTGCCAGCAGCTTAGGCGGGTGGGGCAATGAGCAGTTCTTC.

This chain uses TRBV7-9 with TRBJ2-3, with TRBD1 matching 7 bases. Trimming took 2 bases from V and 4 from J; bases not matched to a gene: 9. Germline V lookup: CDR1 SEHNR, CDR2 FQNEAQ (reference sequence). There are 16 residues in the CDR3. DNA for the CDR3: TGTGCCAGCAGCTTACTGCCACAGGGGTTCGCAGATACGCAGTATTTT. It is translated as CASSLLPQGFADTQYF.

The V gene is TRBV30, the J gene TRBJ2-5; D may be TRBD2 (6 bases). The CDR3 contains 13 residues. Trimming removed 4 bases at V and 5 bases at J, with 14 bases between. CDR1 is GTSNPN and CDR2 is SVGIG in the germline V gene (reference sequence). CDR3 loop: CAWMEGPSETQYF. Here the CDR3 DNA reads TGTGCCTGGATGGAGGGGCCAAGCGAGACCCAGTACTTC.

This clone occurred a few times. The V gene is TRBV11-2, the J gene TRBJ1-4, with 11 positions matching TRBD1. The CDR3 totals 15 residues. CDR1 and CDR2 from the germline V gene are SGHAT and FQNNGV. V shed 8 bases and J 7 bases; nucleotides not matched to a gene: 9. The CDR3, as DNA: TGTGCCAGCGGAGAATCGGACAGGGGGCGTGAAAAACTGTTTTTT. Translated, it gives CASGESDRGREKLFF.

The chain carries TRBV11-3 and TRBJ2-6; TRBD2 matches 7 bases. Germline V gene data show CDR1 as SGHNT and CDR2 as YENEEA. The V segment lost 5 bases and the J segment 3 bases; nucleotides outside the gene matches: 4. The CDR3 totals 15 residues. The CDR3 DNA sequence: TGTGCCAGCAGCCCGGGAGGTGGTGGGGCCAACGTCCTGACTTTC. Amino acid sequence: CASSPGGGGANVLTF.

The rearrangement uses TRBV6-1 and TRBJ1-3, with a possible D match to TRBD1 (5 bases). This CDR3 contains 15 residues. From germline, CDR1 is MNHNS and CDR2 SASEGT. Trimming took 6 bases from V and 0 from J, leaving 12 bases between them. CDR3 sequence (DNA): TGTGCCAGCAGCCCGACAGACTCCTCTGGAAACACCATATATTTT. Residues: CASSPTDSSGNTIYF.

J is TRBJ2-2 and V is TRBV30; D not resolved. Germline values: CDR1 GTSNPN, CDR2 SVGIG (reference sequence). The V end was cut by 2 bases, the J end by 5 bases, with 9 bases between. CDR3 size: 13 residues. The CDR3: CAWSPIQTGELFF. CDR3 DNA sequence: TGTGCCTGGAGTCCAATTCAAACCGGGGAGCTGTTTTTT.

The chain is built from TRBV25-1 and TRBJ2-1; 9 bases map to TRBD2. The CDR3 length is 15 residues. V lost 1 base to trimming and J lost 7 bases; unmatched junction nucleotides: 5. Germline CDR1 and CDR2: MGHDK and SYGVNS. CDR3 nucleotide sequence: TGTGCCAGCAGTGAATTTCGAAGCGGGAGGAATGAGCAGTTCTTC. Translation: CASSEFRSGRNEQFF.

J is TRBJ2-2 and V is TRBV28, with 7 bases matching TRBD2. CDR1 is MDHEN and CDR2 is SYDVKM in the germline V gene. The V and J ends lost 7 bases and 1 base, in that order; junction bases with no gene match: 12. The CDR3 spans 17 residues. The CDR3 nucleotides read TGTGCCAGCACCATCAACGGGAGGATCTTGAACACCGGGGAGCTGTTTTTT. Encoded protein: CASTINGRILNTGELFF.

The J gene is TRBJ2-3, the V gene TRBV27; D gene unclear. Germline-derived CDR1 and CDR2 are MNHEY and SMNVEV (reference sequence). Trimming shortened V by 8 bases and J by 0 bases, and 18 bases separated the two germline ends. This CDR3 comprises 16 residues. The CDR3 sequence: CASLRRGHPSTDTQYF. In DNA form, the CDR3 reads TGTGCCAGCCTCCGGAGAGGTCACCCCAGCACAGATACGCAGTATTTT.

The chain carries TRBV5-4 and TRBJ2-2; 10 nucleotides align to TRBD2. Germline assignment: CDR1 SGHNT and CDR2 YYREEE (reference sequence). V dropped 4 bases and J dropped 3; count of bases not matched to a gene: 3. CDR3 length: 15 amino acids. CDR3 bases: TGTGCCAGCAGCGTTGGACTAGCGGACACCGGGGAGCTGTTTTTT. This sequence encodes CASSVGLADTGELFF.

This clone was seen a few times. The chain carries TRBV18 and TRBJ1-4; D ambiguous. The ends were cut back, 3 bases at V and 7 bases at J, with 15 bases in the middle. The CDR3 totals 15 residues. Germline-derived CDR1 and CDR2 are KGHSH and LQKENI. This chain's CDR3 is CASSPRLSTGEKLFF. The CDR3 DNA reads as TGTGCCAGCTCACCGAGGCTCAGCACGGGTGAAAAACTGTTTTTT.

The J gene is TRBJ2-7, the V gene TRBV5-1; D is possibly TRBD1 (5 bases). Germline V CDR1 and CDR2: SGHRS, YFSETQ. The CDR3 covers 14 residues. Trimming pared 3 bases from V and 0 bases from J, leaving 10 bases between. The CDR3, as DNA: TGCGCCAGCAGCTCGACAGATAGCTCCTACGAGCAGTACTTC. It codes for CASSSTDSSYEQYF.

The gene calls are TRBV4-3 and TRBJ1-1; the match to TRBD1 covers 8 bases. CDR1 is LGHNA, CDR2 YSLEER, per germline. This CDR3 contains 16 residues. Germline trimming cut 1 base from V and 6 bases from J; bases unmatched to any gene: 10. The CDR3 spells CASSQAPGQGPAEAFF. In DNA form, the CDR3 reads TGCGCCAGCAGCCAAGCCCCCGGACAGGGACCTGCTGAAGCTTTCTTT.

V usage is TRBV6-5 and J usage is TRBJ2-7; D not resolved. Germline CDR1 and CDR2: MNHEY and SVGAGI. Trimming shortened V by 0 bases and J by 4 bases, and 10 bases separated the two germline ends. This CDR3 comprises 14 residues. The CDR3 DNA is TGTGCCAGCAGTTACTCAGACGGGTTTTACGAGCAGTACTTC. Translation gives CASSYSDGFYEQYF.

The chain employs TRBV7-9 and TRBJ1-1, with D maybe TRBD1 (5 bases). Germline CDR1 reads SEHNR; CDR2 reads FQNEAQ (reference sequence). The CDR3 contains 14 residues. V lost 2 bases and J 7 bases, leaving 14 bases between the germline ends. The CDR3 loop reads CASSLIFRGLEAFF. The CDR3 DNA reads as TGTGCCAGCAGCTTAATTTTTAGGGGACTTGAAGCTTTCTTT.

The chain employs TRBV25-1 and TRBJ2-7, with 7 bases that match TRBD1. The CDR3 is 14 amino acids. V lost 2 bases and J lost 4; bases outside the gene matches: 5. The germline gives CDR1 MGHDK, CDR2 SYGVNS. CDR3 coding DNA: TGTGCCAGCAGTGAACGACAGGGTGCGTACGAGCAGTACTTC. This gives the protein CASSERQGAYEQYF.

This clone was seen a single time. CDR3 loop: CARLMFDEQYF. In DNA, the CDR3 is TGTGCCCGGTTAATGTTCGACGAGCAGTACTTC. The chain is built from TRBV5-3 and TRBJ2-7; no firm D call. TRBV5-3 carries the ORF label, with uncertain function. The CDR3 is 11 amino acids. The ends were cut back, 10 bases at V and 5 bases at J, with 13 bases in the middle.

This clone is a singleton in its sample. Here the CDR3 DNA reads TGTGCCAGCAGTGAATCCCCACTAGCGGGAGAGACCCAGTACTTC. Translating it yields CASSESPLAGETQYF. J is TRBJ2-5 and V is TRBV25-1; 9 bases agree with TRBD2. After removal of 1 base from V and 4 bases from J, the junction contained 4 bases not matched to a gene. Germline lookup yields CDR1 MGHDK and CDR2 SYGVNS. The CDR3 covers 15 residues.

The chain couples TRBV5-1 to TRBJ2-4, with 9 bases aligning to TRBD1. Unmatched junction bases numbered 9, after V lost 4 bases and J lost 7 bases. The length of the CDR3 is 15 residues. Germline lookup yields CDR1 SGHRS and CDR2 YFSETQ. The CDR3: CASSQQGAMGNIQYF. The CDR3 DNA sequence: TGCGCCAGCAGCCAACAGGGGGCGATGGGGAACATTCAGTACTTC.

This chain links TRBV20-1 with TRBJ2-5, with D tentatively TRBD2 (5 bases). Per the germline V gene, CDR1 is DFQATT and CDR2 is SNEGSKA (reference sequence). The CDR3 loop spans 11 amino acids. The germline V and J ends were trimmed by 4 bases and 5 bases, with 8 bases remaining between them. CDR3 coding DNA: TGCAGTGCTAACGGGGTTGAGACCCAGTACTTC. This sequence encodes CSANGVETQYF.

The V and J genes are TRBV28 and TRBJ1-2; D may be TRBD1 (5 bases). The V end lost 1 base, the J end lost 2 bases, and 11 bases lay between the germline ends. The CDR3 covers 15 residues. Germline V CDR1 and CDR2: MDHEN, SYDVKM. Written as DNA, the CDR3 is TGTGCCAGCAGTTTATCGGCCAGGGCGAACTATGGCTACACCTTC. This gives the protein CASSLSARANYGYTF.

This clone was found a few times. This chain joins TRBV6-1 and TRBJ1-2; TRBD1 aligns across 7 bases. Germline trimming cut 2 bases from V and 2 bases from J; bases unmatched to any gene: 5. Germline assignment: CDR1 MNHNS and CDR2 SASEGT. CDR3 length: 15 residues. The CDR3, as DNA: TGTGCCAGCAGTGAACGGGACAGCTCCAACTATGGCTACACCTTC. Translating it yields CASSERDSSNYGYTF.

This chain uses TRBV14 with TRBJ2-1; 9 bases map to TRBD1. The J segment lost 4 bases and the V segment lost 4 bases, leaving 8 bases of the junction unmatched. This CDR3 region has 16 residues. The germline V gene encodes CDR1 SGHDN and CDR2 FVKESK. Here the CDR3 reads CASSPGTGIGYNEQFF. The CDR3, as DNA: TGTGCCAGCAGCCCCGGGACAGGGATCGGGTACAATGAGCAGTTCTTC.

The chain has TRBV29-1 and TRBJ2-1, with a tentative D call TRBD2 (6 bases). The length of the CDR3 is 15 residues. CDR1 and CDR2 (germline): SQVTM, ANQGSEA. Trimming took 3 bases from V and 0 from J, leaving 12 bases between them. In nucleotides, the CDR3 is TGCAGCGTTGACGCTAGCGATAGCTCCTACAATGAGCAGTTCTTC. Protein product: CSVDASDSSYNEQFF.

The chain uses TRBV6-5 and TRBJ1-3; tentative D call: TRBD1 (5 bases). V lost 6 bases, J lost 8 bases, and 20 bases lay in between. The CDR3 sequence is 15 residues long. The germline gives CDR1 MNHEY, CDR2 SVGAGI. Here the CDR3 reads CASSPTGTPGDTIYF. The CDR3 DNA is TGTGCCAGCAGCCCGACCGGGACCCCGGGAGACACCATATATTTT.

In nucleotides, the CDR3 is TGTGCCAGCAGCTTAGGACTAGCGGGAGTCACCGGGGAGCTGTTTTTT. Translated, it gives CASSLGLAGVTGELFF. V is TRBV7-3 and J is TRBJ2-2; 13 bases agree with TRBD2. Trimming at V came to 2 bases and at J to 4 bases, leaving 1 base not matched to a gene. This CDR3 contains 16 residues. CDR1 SGHTA and CDR2 FQGTGA come from the germline V gene. Full variable domain (outside the CDR3, taken from reference TRBV7-3 and TRBJ2-2): GAGVSQTPSNKVTEKGKYVELRCDPISGHTALYWYRQSLGQGPEFLIYFQGTGAADDSGLPNDRFFAVRPEGSVSTLKIQRTERGDSAVYLCASSLGLAGVTGELFFGEGSRLTVL.